Sequencing of this T cell receptor (beta chain) was carried out in a study of T cell repertoires in cytomegalovirus infection. TCRdb analysed the reads with MiXCR anew, one entry per CDR3 protein. This table holds 75,000 to 100,000 distinct CDR3 sequences, roughly 44% found once. The V end was cut by 3 bases, the J end by 3 bases, with 24 bases between. The germline CDR1 and CDR2 sequences are SGHNT and YYREEE (reference sequence). This CDR3 comprises 19 residues. A remark on this clonotype: The antigen is not known.

This rearrangement joins TRBV5-4 to TRBJ2-2; D possibly corresponds to TRBD2 (6 bases). The receptor's source is a human donor in good health (CMV status not recorded). Some clones in this sample may be carry-over from other donors' samples. The sample was CD8+ T cells from cultured PBMCs, taken from culture after CMV antigen stimulation. Here the CDR3 reads CASSSQSEAGVLYTGELFF. CDR3 sequence (DNA): TGTGCCAGCAGCTCCCAGTCGGAAGCGGGCGTTTTATACACCGGGGAGCTGTTTTTT.